The 10 T cell receptor beta chains below come from one sample, sequenced in a study of T-cell reconstitution after alpha-beta-depleted transplantation in children. TCRbeta library construction was performed incorporating unique molecular identifiers. TCRdb used MiXCR to reprocess the PCR reads, holding one entry per CDR3 protein. Here the sample spans fewer than 150,000 distinct CDR3 sequences, roughly 10% being singletons. Source: PBMCs, mostly from graft donor cells, taken 180 days after TCRalphabeta/CD19-depleted stem cell transplant. Receptors were obtained from a girl under two years old who had a stem cell transplant for combined immunodeficiency, so the T cells may come from the graft donor.

This clonotype was picked up a small number of times. The V call is TRBV6-2 or TRBV6-3, the J call TRBJ2-7; D gene unclear. The CDR3 is 14 residues long. Germline V gene data show CDR1 as MNHEY and CDR2 as SVGEGT. Deletions cut 0 bases from V and 7 bases from J, with 13 bases between. CDR3 sequence reads: CASSYSRSLGEQYF. CDR3 DNA: TGTGCCAGCAGTTACTCTCGCTCATTGGGAGAGCAGTACTTC.

This clonotype was counted a few times. The chain carries TRBV6-5 and TRBJ2-2; D is undetermined. Between the trimmed V and J ends, which lost 2 bases and 7 bases, there was a span of 8 bases. The germline CDR1 and CDR2 sequences are MNHEY and SVGAGI. The CDR3 is 13 residues long. CDR3 amino acids: CASSYLKGGELFF. In DNA, the CDR3 is TGTGCCAGCAGTTACCTCAAGGGCGGGGAGCTGTTTTTT.

This clonotype came up many times. The V call is TRBV19, the J call TRBJ2-1; unclear D gene. The CDR3 is 14 residues long. V was pared by 5 bases and J by 1 base, with 9 bases between. Germline V gene lookup returns CDR1 LNHDA and CDR2 SQIVND (reference sequence). Here the CDR3 reads CASSVGGSYNEQFF. DNA of the CDR3: TGTGCCAGTAGTGTGGGTGGGTCCTACAATGAGCAGTTCTTC.

This clonotype was counted between two and nine times. This sequence joins TRBV20-1 and TRBJ2-2; 7 bases line up with TRBD1. V lost 0 bases, J lost 3 bases, and 4 bases stayed unmatched. This CDR3 contains 15 residues. Germline values: CDR1 DFQATT, CDR2 SNEGSKA (reference sequence). CDR3 coding DNA: TGCAGTGCTAGAGAGATCCAGGGGGACACCGGGGAGCTGTTTTTT. Its translation: CSAREIQGDTGELFF.

The V call is TRBV29-1, the J call TRBJ2-7; D possibly corresponds to TRBD2 (6 bases). Germline V gene lookup returns CDR1 SQVTM and CDR2 ANQGSEA. V was clipped by 6 bases and J by 3 bases, with 15 bases between them. This CDR3 is built from 13 residues. The CDR3 spells CSVYGGRDYEQYF. The CDR3 DNA sequence: TGCAGCGTATACGGGGGAAGGGACTACGAGCAGTACTTC.

CDR3 protein: CASSLGTGARQPQHF. CDR3 nucleotides: TGTGCCAGCAGCTTAGGAACAGGTGCGCGTCAGCCCCAGCATTTT. V gene TRBV11-2 combines with J gene TRBJ1-5; D may be TRBD1 (5 bases). Deletions cut 1 base from V and 6 bases from J, with 13 bases between. Germline assignment: CDR1 SGHAT and CDR2 FQNNGV. This CDR3 region has 15 residues.

This clonotype was seen many times. This sequence joins TRBV12-3 or TRBV12-4 and TRBJ2-1, with TRBD2 identical over 13 bases. The CDR3 spans 19 residues. V gave up 4 bases and J gave up 6 bases; unmatched junction bases: 15. The CDR3: CASSWSGTSGTYRTNEQFF. In nucleotides, the CDR3 is TGTGCCAGCAGTTGGTCCGGGACTAGCGGGACGTACCGGACCAATGAGCAGTTCTTC.

This clonotype has only a few counts. The chain combines TRBV6-2 or TRBV6-3 with TRBJ1-5; 7 bases match TRBD1. J was trimmed by 3 bases and V by 2 bases; bases with no gene match: 16. This CDR3 contains 19 residues. CDR1 is MNHEY and CDR2 is SVGEGT in the germline V gene. The CDR3 sequence: CASSYPIRDSSHDNQPQHF. As DNA, the CDR3 is TGTGCCAGCAGTTACCCCATCCGGGACAGTTCTCATGACAATCAGCCCCAGCATTTT.

V and J are TRBV5-1 and TRBJ2-3; 7 bases align to TRBD2. The CDR3 loop spans 17 amino acids. Germline trimming cut 3 bases from V and 2 bases from J; bases unmatched to any gene: 12. Germline V gene data show CDR1 as SGHRS and CDR2 as YFSETQ. CDR3 protein: CASSSGEGRGYTDTQYF. DNA of the CDR3: TGCGCCAGCAGCTCCGGCGAGGGGCGGGGGTACACAGATACGCAGTATTTT.

This chain connects TRBV5-5 to TRBJ2-7; no definite D call. The germline V gene encodes CDR1 SGHKS and CDR2 YYEKEE (reference sequence). This CDR3 has 15 amino acids. The V and J ends lost 0 bases and 2 bases respectively, with 12 bases between them. The CDR3 DNA is TGTGCCAGCAGCTTGGTGAACCTACCAACCTACGAGCAGTACTTC. Its translation is CASSLVNLPTYEQYF.